Here is one T cell receptor (beta chain) with its context. Its target is not known. The sample originates from a study of radiation and T cells in renal cell carcinoma. Overall study: Nephrectomy followed 15 Gy stereotactic body radiation by 4 weeks. Points from the study as a whole: Top tumor clonotypes rose in blood 2 weeks post-radiation, then contracted.

This CDR3 spans 13 amino acids. The germline CDR1 and CDR2 sequences are SEHNR and FQNEAQ (reference sequence). Trimming stripped 8 bases from V and 3 bases from J, with 13 bases between. Only in-frame clones appear in the TCRdb table, and some are missing; sequencing was by immunoSEQ multiplex PCR. The sample consists of 40,000 to 60,000 clones, roughly four fifths of them appearing once. Time point noted: baseline pretreatment blood. The treatment is: 15 Gy SBRT to primary tumor, nephrectomy 4 weeks later. Blood was sampled at baseline, 2 weeks and 4 weeks after SBRT. Clear cell pathology was present in this patient's renal cell carcinoma.

The chain couples TRBV7-9 to TRBJ2-5, with D perhaps matching TRBD2 (6 bases). Source: blood, taken from a patient whose treatment included radiotherapy and nephrectomy. The origin of this receptor is a woman aged 65 to 85 with renal cell carcinoma. The CDR3, as DNA: TGTGCCAGCCTCGGGGTAGCGGAAGAGACCCAGTACTTC. Translating it yields CASLGVAEETQYF. The variable domain in full, with the rest retrieved from reference TRBV7-9 and TRBJ2-5, is DTGVSQNPRHKITKRGQNVTFRCDPISEHNRLYWYRQTLGQGPEFLTYFQNEAQLEKSRLLSDRFSAERPKGSFSTLEIQRTEQGDSAMYLCASLGVAEETQYFGPGTRLLVL.